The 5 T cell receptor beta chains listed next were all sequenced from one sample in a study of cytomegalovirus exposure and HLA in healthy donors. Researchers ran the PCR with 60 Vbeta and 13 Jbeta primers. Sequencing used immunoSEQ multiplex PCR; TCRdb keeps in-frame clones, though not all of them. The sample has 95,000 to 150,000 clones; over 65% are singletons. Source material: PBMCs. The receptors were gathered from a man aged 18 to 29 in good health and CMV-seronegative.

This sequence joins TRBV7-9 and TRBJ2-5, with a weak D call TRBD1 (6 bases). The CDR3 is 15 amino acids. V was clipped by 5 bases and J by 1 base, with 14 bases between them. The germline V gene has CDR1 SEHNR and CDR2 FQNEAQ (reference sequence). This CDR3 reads CASSQRQGIQETQYF. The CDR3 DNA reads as TGTGCCAGCAGCCAACGCCAGGGGATCCAAGAGACCCAGTACTTC.

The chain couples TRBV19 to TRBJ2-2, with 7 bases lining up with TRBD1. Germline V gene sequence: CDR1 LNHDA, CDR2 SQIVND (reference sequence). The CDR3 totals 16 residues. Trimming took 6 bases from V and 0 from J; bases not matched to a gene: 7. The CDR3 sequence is CASRLPTGANTGELFF. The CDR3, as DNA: TGTGCCAGTAGACTACCTACAGGGGCGAACACCGGGGAGCTGTTTTTT.

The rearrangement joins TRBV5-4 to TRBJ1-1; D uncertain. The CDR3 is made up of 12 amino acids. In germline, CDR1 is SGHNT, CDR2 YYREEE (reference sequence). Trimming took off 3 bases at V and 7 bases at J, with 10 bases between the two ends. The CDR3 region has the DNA TGTGCCAGCAGCTCAGTGGGGAGTGAAGCTTTCTTT. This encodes CASSSVGSEAFF.

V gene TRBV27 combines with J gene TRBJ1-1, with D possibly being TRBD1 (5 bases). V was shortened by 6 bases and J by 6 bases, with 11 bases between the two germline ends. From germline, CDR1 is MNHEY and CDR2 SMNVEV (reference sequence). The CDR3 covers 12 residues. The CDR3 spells CASRGEGPEAFF. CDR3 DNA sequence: TGTGCCAGCAGAGGGGAGGGCCCTGAAGCTTTCTTT.

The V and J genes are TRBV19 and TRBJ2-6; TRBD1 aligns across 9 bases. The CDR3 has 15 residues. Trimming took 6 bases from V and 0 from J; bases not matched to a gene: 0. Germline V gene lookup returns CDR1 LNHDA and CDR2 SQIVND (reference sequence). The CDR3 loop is CASRTGGSGANVLTF. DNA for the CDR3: TGTGCCAGTAGGACAGGGGGCTCTGGGGCCAACGTCCTGACTTTC.